This entry lists 13 T cell receptor beta chains sequenced from one sample in a study of cytomegalovirus exposure and HLA in healthy donors. The PCR used 60 Vbeta and 13 Jbeta primers. Generated by immunoSEQ multiplex PCR, the TCRdb table keeps only in-frame clones and is missing some. Altogether 150,000 to 200,000 clones are present, around 90% being singletons, with the ten largest covering approximately 1.9%. Sequenced material: PBMCs. The origin of the receptors is a woman aged 18-35 years in good health and CMV-seronegative.

Only one count was recorded for this clone. The chain combines TRBV27 with TRBJ2-7, with D hard to call. V lost 0 bases, J lost 2 bases, and 8 bases lay in between. Per the germline V gene, CDR1 is MNHEY and CDR2 is SMNVEV (reference sequence). The CDR3 totals 14 residues. The DNA of the CDR3 is TGTGCCAGCAGTTTATCGGGCAGTCCCTACGAGCAGTACTTC. Translating it yields CASSLSGSPYEQYF.

This chain connects TRBV4-3 to TRBJ2-7; 7 bases line up with TRBD2. J gave up 3 bases and V 4 bases, and 3 bases lay outside the gene matches. The CDR3 is 13 amino acids. Per germline, CDR1 LGHNA and CDR2 YSLEER. The CDR3 is CASSPGTNYEQYF. The CDR3 region has the DNA TGCGCCAGCAGCCCCGGGACTAACTACGAGCAGTACTTC.

The chain employs TRBV10-3 and TRBJ2-7; TRBD1 aligns across 8 bases. This CDR3 is 14 amino acids long. Germline lookup yields CDR1 ENHRY and CDR2 SYGVKD. The ends lost 4 bases at V and 0 bases at J; junction bases unmatched: 2. CDR3 coding DNA: TGTGCCATCAGTGGGACAGGGAGCTCCTACGAGCAGTACTTC. Its protein product is CAISGTGSSYEQYF.

This chain links TRBV2 with TRBJ2-7, with TRBD1 identical over 7 bases. The CDR3 is 13 residues long. The V and J ends lost 3 bases and 1 base, in that order; junction bases with no gene match: 0. Germline CDR1 and CDR2: SNHLY and FYNNEI. In nucleotides, the CDR3 is TGTGCCAGCAGTGAGACAGGGTCCTACGAGCAGTACTTC. Encoded protein: CASSETGSYEQYF.

The chain uses TRBV9 and TRBJ2-5; D unclear. The germline CDR1 and CDR2 sequences are SGDLS and YYNGEE. This CDR3 region has 14 residues. V lost 0 bases and J lost 2, with 8 bases in between. The CDR3 DNA follows: TGTGCCAGCAGCGTAGACACCATACAAGAGACCCAGTACTTC. It yields the protein CASSVDTIQETQYF.

This clone was found once. The chain joins TRBV4-2 to TRBJ1-1, with 10 bases fitting TRBD1. The CDR3 is made up of 15 amino acids. Per the germline V gene, CDR1 is LGHNA and CDR2 is YNFKEQ. The trim removed 4 bases at V and 5 bases at J, leaving 7 bases unmatched. The DNA for the CDR3 is TGTGCCAGCAGCCCCTCGACAGGGGGCATGACTGAAGCTTTCTTT. Encoded protein: CASSPSTGGMTEAFF.

The chain uses TRBV28 and TRBJ2-7; tentatively, D is TRBD1 (5 bases). Trimming took off 2 bases at V and 6 bases at J, with 14 bases between the two ends. CDR3 length: 14 amino acids. Germline V gene lookup returns CDR1 MDHEN and CDR2 SYDVKM. The DNA for the CDR3 is TGTGCCAGCAGTTTAGCCCAGGGTACCGCCGAGCAGTACTTC. Residues: CASSLAQGTAEQYF.

This clone occurred once. The chain employs TRBV14 and TRBJ2-7; 7 nucleotides align to TRBD1. The CDR3 spans 18 residues. Trimming took 0 bases from V and 4 from J; bases not matched to a gene: 15. The germline V gene encodes CDR1 SGHDN and CDR2 FVKESK. CDR3 protein: CASSQDRWKGGLLYEQYF. The CDR3 region has the DNA TGTGCCAGCAGCCAAGATCGGTGGAAAGGGGGCTTATTGTACGAGCAGTACTTC.

J is TRBJ1-1 and V is TRBV2; 9 bases agree with TRBD1. J gave up 4 bases and V 8 bases, and 5 bases lay outside the gene matches. CDR3 length: 13 amino acids. CDR1 is SNHLY and CDR2 is FYNNEI in the germline V gene. Written as DNA, the CDR3 is TGTGCCAGCGAGGGACAGGGAGGCACTGAAGCTTTCTTT. It is translated as CASEGQGGTEAFF.

This clone was seen a single time. This chain joins TRBV11-2 and TRBJ1-5; the D is unclear. Deletions cut 0 bases from V and 12 bases from J, with 15 bases between. This CDR3 has 14 residues. From germline, CDR1 is SGHAT and CDR2 FQNNGV. In DNA, the CDR3 is TGTGCCAGCAGCTTAGATCTAGTGGCCGCAGACCAGCATTTT. Residues: CASSLDLVAADQHF.

The chain links TRBV30 to TRBJ2-1; 8 nucleotides align to TRBD2. The CDR3 is 13 residues long. V lost 7 bases and J lost 3; bases outside the gene matches: 5. Germline loops: CDR1 GTSNPN, CDR2 SVGIG (reference sequence). CDR3 nucleotide sequence: TGTGCCTCCAGCGGGGGCTTCTACAATGAGCAGTTCTTC. As protein: CASSGGFYNEQFF. The variable domain in full, completed from reference TRBV30 and TRBJ2-1, reads SQTIHQWPATLVQPVGSPLSLECTVEGTSNPNLYWYRQAAGRGLQLLFYSVGIGQISSEVPQNLSASRPQDRQFILSSKKLLLSDSGFYLCASSGGFYNEQFFGPGTRLTVL.

This sequence joins TRBV19 and TRBJ2-1, with 10 nucleotides matching TRBD2. The CDR3 has 14 amino acids. V shed 7 bases and J 1 base; nucleotides not matched to a gene: 1. Germline V gene lookup returns CDR1 LNHDA and CDR2 SQIVND (reference sequence). The CDR3 spells CASTSGSSYNEQFF. The CDR3 nucleotides are TGTGCCAGTACTAGCGGGAGTTCCTACAATGAGCAGTTCTTC.

The V call is TRBV10-3, the J call TRBJ2-6; D not certain. The length of the CDR3 is 14 residues. Germline values: CDR1 ENHRY, CDR2 SYGVKD. V was clipped by 2 bases and J by 4 bases, with 6 bases between them. The CDR3 DNA reads TGTGCCATCAGTGAGAACACCGGGGCCAACGTCCTGACTTTC. Protein: CAISENTGANVLTF.